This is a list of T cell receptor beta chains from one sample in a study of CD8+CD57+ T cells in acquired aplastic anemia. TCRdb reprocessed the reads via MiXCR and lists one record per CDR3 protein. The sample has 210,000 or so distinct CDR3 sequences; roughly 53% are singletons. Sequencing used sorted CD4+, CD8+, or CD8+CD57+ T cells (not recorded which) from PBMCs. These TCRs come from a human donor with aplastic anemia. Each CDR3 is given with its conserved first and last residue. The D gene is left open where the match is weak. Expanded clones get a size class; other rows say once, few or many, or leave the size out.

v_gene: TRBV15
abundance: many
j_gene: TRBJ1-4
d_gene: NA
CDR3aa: CATSRDSGLRGKLFF
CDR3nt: TGTGCCACCAGCAGAGATAGTGGCCTCAGGGGAAAACTGTTTTTT

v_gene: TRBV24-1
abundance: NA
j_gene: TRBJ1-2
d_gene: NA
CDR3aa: CATSDLGNYGYTF
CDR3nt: TGTGCCACCAGTGATTTGGGGAACTATGGCTACACCTTC

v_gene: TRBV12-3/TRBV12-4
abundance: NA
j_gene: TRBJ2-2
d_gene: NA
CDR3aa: CASSRWGGGELFF
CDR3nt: TGTGCCAGCAGTAGGTGGGGCGGGGGGGAGCTGTTTTTT

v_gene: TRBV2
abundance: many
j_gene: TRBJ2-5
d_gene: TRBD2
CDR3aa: CASRERGETQYF
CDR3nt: TGTGCCAGCAGAGAGCGGGGGGAGACCCAGTACTTC

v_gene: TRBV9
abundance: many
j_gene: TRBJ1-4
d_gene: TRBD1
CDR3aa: CASSALPTLSGQSPNEKLFF
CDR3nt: TGTGCCAGCAGCGCGCTACCTACACTATCGGGACAGAGCCCTAATGAAAAACTGTTTTTT

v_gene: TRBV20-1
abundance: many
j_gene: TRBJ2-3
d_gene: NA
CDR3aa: CSALISGGSAQYF
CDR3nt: TGCAGTGCCCTAATCTCGGGGGGCAGTGCGCAGTATTTT

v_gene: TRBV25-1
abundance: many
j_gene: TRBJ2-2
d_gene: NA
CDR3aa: CASSGARQPIGTGELFF
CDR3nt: TGTGCCAGCAGTGGTGCCCGGCAGCCTATAGGGACCGGGGAGCTGTTTTTT

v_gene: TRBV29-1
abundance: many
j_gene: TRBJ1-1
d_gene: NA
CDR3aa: CSVDQGKGTEAFF
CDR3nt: TGCAGCGTTGATCAAGGCAAAGGCACTGAAGCTTTCTTT

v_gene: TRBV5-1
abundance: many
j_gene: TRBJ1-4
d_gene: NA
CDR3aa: CASSLGDWSTEKLFF
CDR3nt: TGCGCCAGCAGCTTGGGGGATTGGAGTACGGAAAAACTGTTTTTT

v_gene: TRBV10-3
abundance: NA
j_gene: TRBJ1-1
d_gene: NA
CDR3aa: CAIKADIMNTEAFF
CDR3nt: TGTGCCATCAAGGCAGACATTATGAACACTGAAGCTTTCTTT

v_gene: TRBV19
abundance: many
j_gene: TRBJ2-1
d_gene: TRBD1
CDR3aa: CASSEGTGEPYNEQFF
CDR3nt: TGTGCCAGTAGTGAAGGGACAGGAGAACCATACAATGAGCAGTTCTTC

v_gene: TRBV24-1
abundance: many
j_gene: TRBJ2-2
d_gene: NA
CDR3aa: CATSDTGPPGSGELFF
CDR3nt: TGTGCCACCAGTGATACAGGGCCGCCGGGCTCCGGGGAGCTGTTTTTT

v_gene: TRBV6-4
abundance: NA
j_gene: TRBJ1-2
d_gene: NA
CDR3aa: CASSLYLGVGGQKGYTF
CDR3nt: TGTGCCAGCAGTCTCTACCTGGGGGTCGGTGGACAAAAGGGCTACACCTTC

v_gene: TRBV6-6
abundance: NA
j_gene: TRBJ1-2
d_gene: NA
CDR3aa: CASRVTEIYGYTF
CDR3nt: TGTGCCAGCAGAGTGACAGAAATCTATGGCTACACCTTC

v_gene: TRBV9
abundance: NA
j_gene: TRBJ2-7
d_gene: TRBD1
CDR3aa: CACSVRDRGGSYEQYF
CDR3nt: TGTGCCTGCAGCGTAAGGGACAGGGGAGGCTCCTACGAGCAGTACTTC

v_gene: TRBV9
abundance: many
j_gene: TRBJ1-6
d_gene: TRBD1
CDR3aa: CASSGQGWDSPLHF
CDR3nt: TGTGCCAGCAGCGGACAGGGTTGGGATTCACCCCTCCACTTT

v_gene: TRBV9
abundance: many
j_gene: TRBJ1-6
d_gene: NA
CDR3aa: CASSVEGRSNSPLHF
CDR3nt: TGTGCCAGCAGCGTAGAAGGACGTTCGAATTCACCCCTCCACTTT

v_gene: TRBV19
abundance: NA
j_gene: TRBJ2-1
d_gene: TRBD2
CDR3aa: CASKMAGGSYNEQFF
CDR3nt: TGTGCCAGTAAGATGGCGGGGGGATCCTACAATGAGCAGTTCTTC

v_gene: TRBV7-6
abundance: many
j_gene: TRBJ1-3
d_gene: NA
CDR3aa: CASSLTAAVSGNTIYF
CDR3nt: TGTGCCAGCAGCTTAACCGCTGCAGTATCAGGAAACACCATATATTTT

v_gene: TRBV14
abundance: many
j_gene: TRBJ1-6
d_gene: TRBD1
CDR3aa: CASSQVTGVNSPLHF
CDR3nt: TGTGCCAGCAGCCAAGTAACAGGGGTAAATTCACCCCTCCACTTT

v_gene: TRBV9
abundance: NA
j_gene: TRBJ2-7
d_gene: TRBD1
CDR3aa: CASSPGTGGGEQYF
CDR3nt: TGTGCCAGCAGCCCCGGGACAGGGGGAGGCGAGCAGTACTTC

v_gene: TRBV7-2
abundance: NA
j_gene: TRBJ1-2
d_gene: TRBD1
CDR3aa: CASSLILGTDYGYTF
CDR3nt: TGTGCCAGCAGCTTAATACTCGGGACAGACTATGGCTACACCTTC

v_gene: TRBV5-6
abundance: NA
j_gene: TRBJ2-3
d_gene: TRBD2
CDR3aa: CASSPLAGGTDTQYF
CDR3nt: TGTGCCAGCAGCCCTTTAGCGGGGGGGACAGATACGCAGTATTTT

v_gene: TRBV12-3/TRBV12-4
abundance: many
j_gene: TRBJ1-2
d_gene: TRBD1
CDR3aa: CASTQTGSYGYTF
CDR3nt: TGTGCCAGCACCCAGACAGGGTCCTATGGCTACACCTTC

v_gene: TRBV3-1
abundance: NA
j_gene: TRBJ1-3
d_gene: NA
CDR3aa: CASSPSRGPGNTIYF
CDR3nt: TGTGCCAGCAGCCCAAGCCGGGGGCCTGGAAACACCATATATTTT

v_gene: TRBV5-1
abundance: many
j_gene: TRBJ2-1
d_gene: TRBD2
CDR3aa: CASSLTSGGEQFF
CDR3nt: TGCGCCAGCAGCTTGACTAGCGGCGGAGAGCAGTTCTTC

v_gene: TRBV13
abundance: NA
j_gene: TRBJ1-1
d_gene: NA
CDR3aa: CASSHSGTLNTEAFF
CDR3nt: TGTGCCAGCAGCCATTCCGGGACACTGAACACTGAAGCTTTCTTT

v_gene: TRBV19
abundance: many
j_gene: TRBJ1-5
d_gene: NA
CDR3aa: CASSSGPFGGQPQHF
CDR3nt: TGTGCCAGTAGTTCGGGACCTTTTGGGGGTCAGCCCCAGCATTTT

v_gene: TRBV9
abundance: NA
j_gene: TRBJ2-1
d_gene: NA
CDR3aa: CASSQGWQGQFF
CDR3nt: TGCGCCAGCAGCCAAGGGTGGCAGGGGCAGTTCTTC

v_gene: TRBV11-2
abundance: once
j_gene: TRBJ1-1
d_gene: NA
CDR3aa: CASSLQELTEAFF
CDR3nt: TGTGCCAGCAGTTTACAAGAGTTGACTGAAGCTTTCTTT

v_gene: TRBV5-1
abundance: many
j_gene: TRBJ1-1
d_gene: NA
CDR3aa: CASSLGQEFLPAFF
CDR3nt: TGCGCCAGCAGCTTGGGACAGGAGTTCCTACCAGCTTTCTTT

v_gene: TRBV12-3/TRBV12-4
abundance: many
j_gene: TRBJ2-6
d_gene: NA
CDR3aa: CASNRDRASGANVLTF
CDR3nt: TGTGCCAGCAATAGGGACCGAGCCTCTGGGGCCAACGTCCTGACTTTC

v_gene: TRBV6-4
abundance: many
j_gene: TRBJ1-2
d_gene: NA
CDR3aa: CASSVEGGGNYGYTF
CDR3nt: TGTGCCAGCAGTGTGGAAGGCGGTGGCAACTATGGCTACACCTTC

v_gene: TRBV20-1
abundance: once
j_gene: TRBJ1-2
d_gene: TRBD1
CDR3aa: CSARDEGQGINYGYTF
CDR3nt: TGCAGTGCTAGAGATGAGGGACAGGGAATTAACTATGGCTACACCTTC

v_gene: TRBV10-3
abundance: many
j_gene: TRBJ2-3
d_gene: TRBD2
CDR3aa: CAISESDGGAVDTQYF
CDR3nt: TGTGCCATCAGTGAGTCTGACGGGGGGGCGGTAGATACGCAGTATTTT

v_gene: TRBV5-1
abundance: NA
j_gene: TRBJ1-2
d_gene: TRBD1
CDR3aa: CASSQYGTANGYTF
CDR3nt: TGCGCCAGCAGCCAGTACGGGACAGCTAATGGCTACACCTTC

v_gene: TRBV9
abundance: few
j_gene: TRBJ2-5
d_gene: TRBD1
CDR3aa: CASSPRQGAGETQYF
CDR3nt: TGTGCCAGCAGCCCGAGACAGGGGGCAGGGGAGACCCAGTACTTC

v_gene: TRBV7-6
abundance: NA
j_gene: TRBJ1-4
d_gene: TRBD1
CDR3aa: CASGLGQGTTNGKLFF
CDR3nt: TGTGCCAGCGGCCTTGGACAGGGCACAACTAATGGAAAACTGTTTTTT

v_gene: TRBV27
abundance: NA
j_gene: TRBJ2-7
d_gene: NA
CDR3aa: CASSLAGATYEQYF
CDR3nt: TGTGCCAGCAGTTTAGCAGGGGCGACCTACGAGCAGTACTTC

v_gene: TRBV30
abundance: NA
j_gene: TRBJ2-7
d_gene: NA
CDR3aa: CACRVPRSSYEQYF
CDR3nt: TGTGCCTGCCGTGTCCCCCGGAGCTCCTACGAGCAGTACTTC

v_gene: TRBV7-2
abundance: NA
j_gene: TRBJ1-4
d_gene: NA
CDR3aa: CASSDFRGHSNEKLFF
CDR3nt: TGTGCCAGCAGTGACTTCCGGGGGCATTCTAATGAAAAACTGTTTTTT

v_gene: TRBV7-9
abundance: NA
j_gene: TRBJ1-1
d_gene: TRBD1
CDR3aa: CASRPGGAGTEAFF
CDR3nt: TGTGCCAGCAGGCCAGGGGGCGCGGGCACTGAAGCTTTCTTT

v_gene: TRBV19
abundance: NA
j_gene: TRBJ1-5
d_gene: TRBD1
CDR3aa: CASSIGTGLYQPQHF
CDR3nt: TGTGCCAGTAGTATTGGGACAGGGTTATATCAGCCCCAGCATTTT

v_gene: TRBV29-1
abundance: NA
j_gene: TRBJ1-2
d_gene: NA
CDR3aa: CSVEVDIEGYGYTF
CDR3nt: TGCAGCGTTGAAGTCGATATTGAGGGCTATGGCTACACCTTC

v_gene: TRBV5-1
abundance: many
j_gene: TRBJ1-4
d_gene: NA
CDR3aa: CASSLGPGGEKLFF
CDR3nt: TGCGCCAGCAGCTTGGGGCCTGGGGGGGAAAAACTGTTTTTT

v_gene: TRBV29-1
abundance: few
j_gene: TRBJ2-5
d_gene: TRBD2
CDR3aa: CSVEDLGGAIETQYF
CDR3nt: TGCAGCGTTGAAGATCTGGGAGGGGCAATAGAGACCCAGTACTTC

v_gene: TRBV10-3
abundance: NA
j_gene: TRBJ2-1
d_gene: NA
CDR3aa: CAISVGSGSYNEQFF
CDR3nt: TGTGCCATCAGTGTGGGGTCGGGCTCCTACAATGAGCAGTTCTTC

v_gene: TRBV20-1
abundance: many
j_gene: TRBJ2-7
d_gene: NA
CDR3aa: CSAREGAGWSPGEQYF
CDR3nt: TGCAGTGCTAGAGAGGGCGCAGGGTGGTCCCCTGGTGAGCAGTACTTC

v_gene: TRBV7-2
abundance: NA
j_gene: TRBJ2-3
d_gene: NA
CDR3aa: CASSLGTRGPTDTQYF
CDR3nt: TGTGCCAGCAGCTTAGGGACTCGGGGACCCACAGATACGCAGTATTTT

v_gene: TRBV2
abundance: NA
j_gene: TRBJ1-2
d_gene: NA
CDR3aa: CASRGRTDFYGYTF
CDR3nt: TGTGCCAGCAGGGGCAGGACGGATTTCTATGGCTACACCTTC

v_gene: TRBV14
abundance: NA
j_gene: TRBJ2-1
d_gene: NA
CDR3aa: CASSYRGNEQFF
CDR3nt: TGTGCCAGCAGCTACCGGGGCAATGAGCAGTTCTTC

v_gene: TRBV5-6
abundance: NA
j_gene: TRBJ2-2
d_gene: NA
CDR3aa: CAGSLGGLNTGELFF
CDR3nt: TGTGCCGGCAGCTTGGGTGGACTGAACACCGGGGAGCTGTTTTTT

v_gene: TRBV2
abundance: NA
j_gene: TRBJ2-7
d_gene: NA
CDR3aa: CASSGASSEVLYNTYEQYF
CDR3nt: TGTGCCAGCAGTGGTGCCAGCAGTGAGGTTCTCTATAATACCTACGAGCAGTACTTC

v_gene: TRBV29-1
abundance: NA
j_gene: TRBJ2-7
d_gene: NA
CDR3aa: CSAVTDSDYEQYF
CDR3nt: TGCAGCGCGGTAACAGACAGCGACTACGAGCAGTACTTC

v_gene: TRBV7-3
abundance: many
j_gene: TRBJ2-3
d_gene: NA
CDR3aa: CASSEPGTSTDTQYF
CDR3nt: TGTGCCAGCAGCGAACCGGGAACTAGCACAGATACGCAGTATTTT

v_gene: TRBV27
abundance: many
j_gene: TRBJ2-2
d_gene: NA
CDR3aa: CASTINRDTGELFF
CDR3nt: TGTGCCAGCACCATCAACCGGGACACCGGGGAGCTGTTTTTT

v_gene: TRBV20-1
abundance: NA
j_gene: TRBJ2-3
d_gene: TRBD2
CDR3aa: CSAREQAGARTDTQYF
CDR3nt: TGCAGTGCTAGAGAACAAGCGGGGGCCCGCACAGATACGCAGTATTTT

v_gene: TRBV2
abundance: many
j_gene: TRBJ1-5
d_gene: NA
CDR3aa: CASSKGGFDQPQHF
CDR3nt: TGTGCCAGCAGCAAGGGGGGGTTTGATCAGCCCCAGCATTTT